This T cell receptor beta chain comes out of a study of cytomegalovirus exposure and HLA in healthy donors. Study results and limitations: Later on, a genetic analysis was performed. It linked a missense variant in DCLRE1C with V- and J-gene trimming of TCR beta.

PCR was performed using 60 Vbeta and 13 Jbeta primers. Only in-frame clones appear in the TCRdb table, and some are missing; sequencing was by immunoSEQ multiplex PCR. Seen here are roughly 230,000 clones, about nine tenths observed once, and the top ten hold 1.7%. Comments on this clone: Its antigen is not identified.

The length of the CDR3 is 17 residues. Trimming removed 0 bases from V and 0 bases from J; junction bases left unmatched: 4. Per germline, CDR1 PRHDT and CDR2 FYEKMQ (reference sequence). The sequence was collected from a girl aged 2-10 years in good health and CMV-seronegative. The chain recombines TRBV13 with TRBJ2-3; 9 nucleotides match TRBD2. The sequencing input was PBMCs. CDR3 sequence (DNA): TGTGCCAGCAGCTTAGGAGCGGGAGGTATTAGCACAGATACGCAGTATTTT. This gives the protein CASSLGAGGISTDTQYF.